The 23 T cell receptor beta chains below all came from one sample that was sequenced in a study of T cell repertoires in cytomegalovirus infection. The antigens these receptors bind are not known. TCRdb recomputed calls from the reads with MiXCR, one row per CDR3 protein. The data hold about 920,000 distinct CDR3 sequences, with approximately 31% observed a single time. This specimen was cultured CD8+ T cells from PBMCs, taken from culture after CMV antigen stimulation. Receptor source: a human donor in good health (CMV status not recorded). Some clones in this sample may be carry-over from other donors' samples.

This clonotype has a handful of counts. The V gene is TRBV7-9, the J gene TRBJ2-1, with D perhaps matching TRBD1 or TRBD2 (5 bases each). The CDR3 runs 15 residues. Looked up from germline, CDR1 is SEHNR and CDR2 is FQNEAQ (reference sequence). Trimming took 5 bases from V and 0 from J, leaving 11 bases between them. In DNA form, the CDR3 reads TGTGCCAGCAGCATTAGGGACCCCTCCTACAATGAGCAGTTCTTC. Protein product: CASSIRDPSYNEQFF. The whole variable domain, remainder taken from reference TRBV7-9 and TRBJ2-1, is DTGVSQNPRHKITKRGQNVTFRCDPISEHNRLYWYRQTLGQGPEFLTYFQNEAQLEKSRLLSDRFSAERPKGSFSTLEIQRTEQGDSAMYLCASSIRDPSYNEQFFGPGTRLTVL.

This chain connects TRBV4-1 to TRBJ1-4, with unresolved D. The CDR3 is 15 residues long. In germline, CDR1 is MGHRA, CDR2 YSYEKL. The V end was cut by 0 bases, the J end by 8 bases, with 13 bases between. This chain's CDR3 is CASSQEPRIGEKLFF. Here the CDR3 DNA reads TGCGCCAGCAGCCAAGAACCCAGGATAGGGGAAAAACTGTTTTTT.

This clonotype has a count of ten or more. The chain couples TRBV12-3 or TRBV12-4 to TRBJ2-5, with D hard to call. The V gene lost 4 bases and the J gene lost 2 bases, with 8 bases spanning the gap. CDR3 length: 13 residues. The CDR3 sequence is CASSWSVQETQYF. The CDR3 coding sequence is TGTGCCAGCAGTTGGTCAGTACAAGAGACCCAGTACTTC.

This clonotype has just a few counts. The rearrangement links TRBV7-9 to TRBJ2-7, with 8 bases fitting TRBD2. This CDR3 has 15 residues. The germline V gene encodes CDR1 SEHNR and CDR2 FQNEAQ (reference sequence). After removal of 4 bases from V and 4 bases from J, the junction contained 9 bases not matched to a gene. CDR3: CASSSPGGAKYEQYF. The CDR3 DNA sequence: TGTGCCAGCAGCTCCCCCGGGGGGGCTAAGTACGAGCAGTACTTC.

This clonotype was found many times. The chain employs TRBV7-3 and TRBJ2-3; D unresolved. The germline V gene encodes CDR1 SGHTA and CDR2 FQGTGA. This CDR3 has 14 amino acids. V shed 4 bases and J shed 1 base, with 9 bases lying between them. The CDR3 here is CASSSVGGTDTQYF. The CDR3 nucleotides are TGTGCCAGCAGCTCAGTTGGTGGCACAGATACGCAGTATTTT.

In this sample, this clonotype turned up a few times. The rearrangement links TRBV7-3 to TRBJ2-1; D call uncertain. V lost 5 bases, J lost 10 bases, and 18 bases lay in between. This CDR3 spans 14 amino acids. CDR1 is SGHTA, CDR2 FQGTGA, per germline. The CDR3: CASSPPDKENEQFF. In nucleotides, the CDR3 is TGTGCCAGCAGCCCTCCCGACAAAGAAAACGAGCAGTTCTTC. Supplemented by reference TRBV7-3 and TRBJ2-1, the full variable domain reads GAGVSQTPSNKVTEKGKYVELRCDPISGHTALYWYRQSLGQGPEFLIYFQGTGAADDSGLPNDRFFAVRPEGSVSTLKIQRTERGDSAVYLCASSPPDKENEQFFGPGTRLTVL.

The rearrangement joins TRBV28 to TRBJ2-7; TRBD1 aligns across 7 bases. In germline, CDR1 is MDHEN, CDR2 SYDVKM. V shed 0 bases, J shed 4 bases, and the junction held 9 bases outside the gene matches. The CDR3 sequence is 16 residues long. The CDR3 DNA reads TGTGCCAGCAGTTTATGGGGCCGGGACAGCTTATACGAGCAGTACGTC. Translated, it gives CASSLWGRDSLYEQYV.

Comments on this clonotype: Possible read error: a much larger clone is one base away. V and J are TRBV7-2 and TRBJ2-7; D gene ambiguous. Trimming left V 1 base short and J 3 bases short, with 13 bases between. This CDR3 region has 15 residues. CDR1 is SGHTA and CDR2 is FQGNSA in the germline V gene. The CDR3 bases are TGTGCCAGCAGCTTAGTGTTTGAAGGCAGCTACGAGCAGTACTTC. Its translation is CASSLVFEGSYEQYF. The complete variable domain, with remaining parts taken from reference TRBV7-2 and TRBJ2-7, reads GAGVSQSPSNKVTEKGKDVELRCDPISGHTALYWYRQSLGQGLEFLIYFQGNSAPDKSGLPSDRFSAERTGGSVSTLTIQRTQQEDSAVYLCASSLVFEGSYEQYFGPGTRLTVT.

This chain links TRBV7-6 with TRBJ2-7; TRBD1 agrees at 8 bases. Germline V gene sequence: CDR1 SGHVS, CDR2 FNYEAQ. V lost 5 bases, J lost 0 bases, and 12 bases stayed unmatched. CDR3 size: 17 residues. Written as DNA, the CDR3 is TGTGCCAGCAGCCCCAGGGGGCAGGGGGCGGCCTCCTACGAGCAGTACTTC. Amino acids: CASSPRGQGAASYEQYF. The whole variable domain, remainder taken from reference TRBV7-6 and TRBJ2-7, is GAGVSQSPRYKVTKRGQDVALRCDPISGHVSLYWYRQALGQGPEFLTYFNYEAQQDKSGLPNDRFSAERPEGSISTLTIQRTEQRDSAMYRCASSPRGQGAASYEQYFGPGTRLTVT.

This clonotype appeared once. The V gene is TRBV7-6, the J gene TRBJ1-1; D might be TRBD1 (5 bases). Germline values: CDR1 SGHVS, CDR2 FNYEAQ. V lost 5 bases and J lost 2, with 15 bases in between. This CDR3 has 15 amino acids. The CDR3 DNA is TGTGCCAGCAGCCCTTGGGGGTTCGGCAACACTGAAGCTTTCTTT. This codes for CASSPWGFGNTEAFF.

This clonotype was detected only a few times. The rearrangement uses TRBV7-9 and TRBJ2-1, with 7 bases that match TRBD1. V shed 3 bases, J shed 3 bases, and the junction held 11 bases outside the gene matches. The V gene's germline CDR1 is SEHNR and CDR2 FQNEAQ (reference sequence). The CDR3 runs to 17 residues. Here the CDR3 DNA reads TGTGCCAGCAGCTTTGAGGAGAGGACAGGTGTCTACAATGAGCAGTTCTTC. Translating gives CASSFEERTGVYNEQFF.

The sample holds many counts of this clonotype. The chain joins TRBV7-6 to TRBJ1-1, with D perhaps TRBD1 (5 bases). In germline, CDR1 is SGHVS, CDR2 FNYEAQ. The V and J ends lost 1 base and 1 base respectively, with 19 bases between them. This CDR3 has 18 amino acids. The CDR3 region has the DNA TGTGCCAGCAGCTTAGTATGGGGCAGCCACAGTGAGAACACTGAAGCTTTCTTT. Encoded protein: CASSLVWGSHSENTEAFF.

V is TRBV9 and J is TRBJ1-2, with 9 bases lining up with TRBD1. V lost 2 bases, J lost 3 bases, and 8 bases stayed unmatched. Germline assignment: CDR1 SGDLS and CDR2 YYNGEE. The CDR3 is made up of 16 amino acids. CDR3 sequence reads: CASSVSRDRVDYGYTF. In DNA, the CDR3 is TGTGCCAGCAGCGTGTCCCGGGACAGGGTCGACTATGGCTACACCTTC.

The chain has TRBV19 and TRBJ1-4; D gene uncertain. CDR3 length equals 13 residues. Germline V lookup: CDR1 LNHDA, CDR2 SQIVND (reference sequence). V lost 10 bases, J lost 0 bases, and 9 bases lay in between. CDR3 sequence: CATSRATNEKLFF. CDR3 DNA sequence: TGTGCCACCTCTCGGGCAACTAATGAAAAACTGTTTTTT.

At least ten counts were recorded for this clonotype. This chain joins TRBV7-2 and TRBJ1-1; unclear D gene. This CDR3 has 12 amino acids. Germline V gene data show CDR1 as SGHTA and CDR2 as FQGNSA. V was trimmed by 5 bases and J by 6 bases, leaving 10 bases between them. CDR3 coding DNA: TGTGCCAGCAGCCCCAGGACGGCTGAAGCTTTCTTT. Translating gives CASSPRTAEAFF.

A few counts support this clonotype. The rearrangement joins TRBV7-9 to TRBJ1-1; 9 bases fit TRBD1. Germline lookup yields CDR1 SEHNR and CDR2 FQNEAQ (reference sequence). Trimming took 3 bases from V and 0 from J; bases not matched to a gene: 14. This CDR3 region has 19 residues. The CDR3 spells CASSFPPGQGFYMNTEAFF. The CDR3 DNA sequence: TGTGCCAGCAGCTTCCCCCCGGGACAGGGTTTCTATATGAACACTGAAGCTTTCTTT.

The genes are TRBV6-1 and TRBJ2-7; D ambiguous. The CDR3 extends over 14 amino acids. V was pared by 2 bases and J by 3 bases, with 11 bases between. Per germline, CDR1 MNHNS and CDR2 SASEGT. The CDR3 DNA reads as TGTGCCAGCAGTGAAAGTCGACTCCACTACGAGCAGTACGTC. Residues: CASSESRLHYEQYV.

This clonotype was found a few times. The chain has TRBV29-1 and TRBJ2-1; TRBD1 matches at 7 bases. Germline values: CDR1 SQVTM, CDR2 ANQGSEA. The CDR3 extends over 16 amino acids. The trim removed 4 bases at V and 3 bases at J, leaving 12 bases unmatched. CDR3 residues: CSVAGADRLIYNEQFF. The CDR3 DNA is TGCAGCGTTGCTGGAGCGGACAGGCTTATCTACAATGAGCAGTTCTTC.

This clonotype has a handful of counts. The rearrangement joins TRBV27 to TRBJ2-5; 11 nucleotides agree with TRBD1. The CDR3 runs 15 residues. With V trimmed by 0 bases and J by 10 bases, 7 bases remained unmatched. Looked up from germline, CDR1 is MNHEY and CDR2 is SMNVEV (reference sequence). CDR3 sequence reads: CASSLSGQGASRQYF. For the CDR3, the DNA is TGTGCCAGCAGTTTATCCGGACAGGGGGCAAGTCGCCAGTACTTC.

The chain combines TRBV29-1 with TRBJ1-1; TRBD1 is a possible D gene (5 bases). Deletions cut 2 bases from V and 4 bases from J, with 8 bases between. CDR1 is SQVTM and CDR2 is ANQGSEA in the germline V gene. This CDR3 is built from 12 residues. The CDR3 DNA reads TGCAGCGTTGAAACGGGGCCCACTGAAGCTTTCTTT. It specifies CSVETGPTEAFF.

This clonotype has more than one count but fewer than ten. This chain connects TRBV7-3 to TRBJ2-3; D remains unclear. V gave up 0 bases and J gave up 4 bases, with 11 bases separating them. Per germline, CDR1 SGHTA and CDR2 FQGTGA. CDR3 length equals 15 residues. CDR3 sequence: CASSLTLGRADTQYF. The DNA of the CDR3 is TGTGCCAGCAGCTTAACGTTAGGTCGTGCAGATACGCAGTATTTT.

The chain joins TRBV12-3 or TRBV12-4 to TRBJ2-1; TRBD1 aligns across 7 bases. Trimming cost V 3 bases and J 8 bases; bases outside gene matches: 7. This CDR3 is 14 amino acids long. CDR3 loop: CASSFVRGLDEQFF. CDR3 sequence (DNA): TGTGCCAGCAGTTTTGTGAGGGGGCTGGATGAGCAGTTCTTC.

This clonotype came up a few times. The CDR3 DNA reads TGTGCCAGCAGCTACCCCTTAGGGACTAGCGAGTTACTCTCCTACAATGAGCAGTTCTTC. Protein: CASSYPLGTSELLSYNEQFF. The chain links TRBV11-1 to TRBJ2-1, with 10 bases that match TRBD2. The CDR3 sequence is 20 residues long. V lost 4 bases and J lost 0; bases outside the gene matches: 15. The germline CDR1 and CDR2 sequences are SGHAT and FQDESV (reference sequence).